The 18 T cell receptor beta chains below were found in one sample sequenced in a study of Graves' ophthalmopathy and Graves' hyperthyroidism. RNA transcripts served as template for amplifying TCR beta CDR3 sequences. The workflow started with a first-round RT-PCR run with HTBI primers and then moved on to a second-round multiplex PCR. Each CDR3 protein gets one entry after TCRdb re-called the multiplex PCR reads with MiXCR. The sample holds 580,000 or so distinct CDR3 sequences, under 40% seen once. Material: peripheral blood or thyroid tissue (not recorded which). These receptors all come from an adult man with Graves' hyperthyroidism.

This clonotype appeared many times. The chain is built from TRBV5-1 and TRBJ2-2; 9 positions agree with TRBD1. Germline values: CDR1 SGHRS, CDR2 YFSETQ. J was trimmed by 4 bases and V by 3 bases; bases with no gene match: 7. This CDR3 has 16 amino acids. The CDR3 DNA is TGCGCCAGCAGCTGGGGACAGGGCAGGGGCACCGGGGAGCTGTTTTTT. Translated, it gives CASSWGQGRGTGELFF. Full variable domain (rest looked up from reference TRBV5-1 and TRBJ2-2): KAGVTQTPRYLIKTRGQQVTLSCSPISGHRSVSWYQQTPGQGLQFLFEYFSETQRNKGNFPGRFSGRQFSNSRSEMNVSTLELGDSALYLCASSWGQGRGTGELFFGEGSRLTVL.

In the case of this clonotype: A single base separates this from a much larger clone, so it may be a read error. V and J are TRBV7-9 and TRBJ2-7; possible D gene TRBD2, 6 bases. Germline loops: CDR1 SEHNR, CDR2 FQNEAQ (reference sequence). This CDR3 comprises 15 residues. The chain's CDR3 is CASGLTRGFDYEQYF. CDR3 nucleotides: TGTGCCAGCGGCTTAACTCGGGGGTTCGACTACGAGCAGTACTTC.

This clonotype was detected many times. J is TRBJ2-7 and V is TRBV28; D may be TRBD1 or TRBD2 (6 bases each). The V end was cut by 4 bases, the J end by 4 bases, with 8 bases between. The CDR3 consists of 12 residues. CDR1 and CDR2 (germline): MDHEN, SYDVKM. The CDR3 DNA is TGTGCCAGCAGTTCGGGGGCGTACGAGCAGTACTTC. Translating gives CASSSGAYEQYF. The full variable domain, in which reference TRBV28 and TRBJ2-7 provide the parts outside the CDR3, is DVKVTQSSRYLVKRTGEKVFLECVQDMDHENMFWYRQDPGLGLRLIYFSYDVKMKEKGDIPEGYSVSREKKERFSLILESASTNQTSMYLCASSSGAYEQYFGPGTRLTVT.

Worth noting for this clonotype: A much larger clonotype is one base distant, so this may be a read error. The chain couples TRBV2 to TRBJ1-2; D is unresolved. Per germline, CDR1 SNHLY and CDR2 FYNNEI. The CDR3 spans 12 residues. CDR3 in amino acids: CAISVQEDGYTF. Here the CDR3 DNA reads TGTGCCATCAGTGTCCAGGAGGATGGCTACACCTTC.

The chain recombines TRBV29-1 with TRBJ2-6; TRBD1 is a possible D gene (6 bases). The germline gives CDR1 SQVTM, CDR2 ANQGSEA. The V gene lost 7 bases and the J gene lost 4 bases, with 14 bases spanning the gap. The CDR3 has 14 amino acids. The CDR3 reads CSATLGQGANVLTF. Written as DNA, the CDR3 is TGCAGCGCAACCCTAGGACAGGGGGCCAACGTCCTGACTTTC.

On this clonotype: The conserved closing phenylalanine or tryptophan is absent in this CDR3, likely reflecting a read error. The chain carries TRBV10-3 and TRBJ1-1, with no clear D. The CDR3 has 15 residues. The V gene's germline CDR1 is ENHRY and CDR2 SYGVKD. The CDR3 DNA sequence: TGTGCCACCAGTGCCAGTAGCGGGAGGGACACTGAAGCTTTCCTT. Translating gives CATSASSGRDTEAFL.

This clonotype was detected a few times. This chain links TRBV27 with TRBJ1-2, with D uncertain. Trimming pared 5 bases from V and 3 bases from J, leaving 10 bases between. The CDR3 loop spans 13 amino acids. Germline CDR1 reads MNHEY; CDR2 reads SMNVEV (reference sequence). DNA for the CDR3: TGTGCCAGCAGTCCTAGTATGGACTATGGCTACACCTTC. Translated: CASSPSMDYGYTF.

This clonotype showed up just a few times. The chain has TRBV5-1 and TRBJ2-5; D call uncertain. The CDR3 consists of 13 residues. V was pared by 2 bases and J by 4 bases, with 9 bases between. CDR1 SGHRS and CDR2 YFSETQ come from the germline V gene. The CDR3 here is CASSFGPRETQYF. The CDR3 bases are TGCGCCAGCAGCTTCGGCCCCCGAGAGACCCAGTACTTC.

Of note for this clonotype: A much more abundant neighbour one base away suggests this may be a read error. This chain connects TRBV7-9 to TRBJ1-1; D gene unclear. CDR1 SEHNR and CDR2 FQNEAQ come from the germline V gene (reference sequence). The CDR3 extends over 16 amino acids. The CDR3 is CASSSSSFSLNTEASF. The CDR3 nucleotides are TGTGCCAGCAGCTCCTCATCTTTCAGTTTGAACACTGAAGCTTCCTTT.

This clonotype was found many times. This chain uses TRBV10-2 with TRBJ1-5; 9 bases are shared with TRBD1. CDR1 is WSHSY, CDR2 SAAADI, per germline. V gave up 5 bases and J gave up 6 bases; unmatched junction bases: 5. This CDR3 is 14 amino acids long. The CDR3 spells CASSSTGGSQPQHF. As DNA, the CDR3 is TGCGCCAGCAGTTCCACAGGGGGCTCTCAGCCCCAGCATTTT.

Details on this clonotype: A clone one base away is much larger, so this may be a read error. This chain uses TRBV29-1 with TRBJ2-5; 8 bases map to TRBD2. CDR1 SQVTM and CDR2 ANQGSEA come from the germline V gene. V was pared by 6 bases and J by 3 bases, with 6 bases of the junction left unmatched. This CDR3 comprises 13 residues. This chain's CDR3 is CSVPPGLEETQYF. The DNA of the CDR3 is TGCAGCGTCCCACCGGGACTAGAAGAGACCCAGTACTTC.

Points on this clonotype: A read error may produce the germline difference seen at one junction end. CDR3 loop: CAWSEDTEAFF. CDR3 bases: TGTGCCTGGAGTGAGGACACTGAAGCTTTCTTT. The chain links TRBV29-1 to TRBJ1-1; D remains unclear. The germline V gene encodes CDR1 SQVTM and CDR2 ANQGSEA. CDR3 length equals 11 residues.

This clonotype showed up many times. The chain carries TRBV10-1 and TRBJ1-4; 10 positions match TRBD1. V dropped 4 bases and J dropped 6; count of bases not matched to a gene: 2. Germline lookup yields CDR1 WNHNN and CDR2 SYGVQD (reference sequence). The CDR3 consists of 14 residues. The DNA for the CDR3 is TGCGCCAGCAGTGCCGGGACAGGGGATGAAAAACTGTTTTTT. Its translation is CASSAGTGDEKLFF.

This clonotype was picked up a small number of times. This chain links TRBV7-3 with TRBJ2-7, with 7 bases aligning to TRBD2. Losses at the gene ends were 5 bases for V and 7 bases for J; bases not matched to a gene: 14. Germline assignment: CDR1 SGHTA and CDR2 FQGTGA. CDR3 size: 15 residues. The DNA for the CDR3 is TGTGCCAGCAGCCCATTAAGGGCCTCCGGGGGGGAGCAGTACTTC. It translates to CASSPLRASGGEQYF.

This clonotype has a handful of counts. This chain connects TRBV7-9 to TRBJ2-2, with D unclear. The germline V gene encodes CDR1 SEHNR and CDR2 FQNEAQ (reference sequence). V lost 7 bases and J 8 bases, leaving 8 bases between the germline ends. This CDR3 spans 11 amino acids. As DNA, the CDR3 is TGTGCCAGCATCCCCCGGGGGGAGCTGTTTTTT. Its protein product is CASIPRGELFF.

This clonotype was picked up a small number of times. The CDR3 sequence is CASSPTGGANIQYF. The CDR3 nucleotides are TGTGCCAGCAGCCCTACAGGGGGCGCGAACATTCAGTACTTC. V and J are TRBV7-8 and TRBJ2-4, with TRBD1 matching over 9 bases. The V gene end was trimmed by 5 bases and the J gene end by 7 bases; junction bases not matched to a gene: 6. CDR1 and CDR2 from the germline V gene are SGHVS and FQNEAQ. The CDR3 has 14 residues.

This clonotype was recorded at least ten times. At one boundary the junction diverges from the germline segment, which might be a read error. The CDR3 sequence is CAGSSSLSGGSLYEQYF. The CDR3 region has the DNA TGTGCCGGCAGCTCGTCCCTTAGCGGGGGCTCTCTCTACGAGCAGTACTTC. The chain carries TRBV7-8 and TRBJ2-7, with TRBD2 matching over 9 bases. The CDR3 is made up of 17 amino acids. CDR1 SGHVS and CDR2 FQNEAQ come from the germline V gene.

This clonotype was observed many times. The V and J genes are TRBV20-1 and TRBJ2-2; TRBD1 matches 9 bases. The CDR3 totals 16 residues. V was clipped by 1 base and J by 4 bases; unmatched bases: 7. CDR1 DFQATT and CDR2 SNEGSKA come from the germline V gene (reference sequence). In DNA form, the CDR3 reads TGCAGTGCTAGAGTTGGAACAGGGGGCCTCACCGGGGAGCTGTTTTTT. Its protein is CSARVGTGGLTGELFF.